These T cell receptor beta chains were read from a single sample in a study of blood T cell repertoires in COVID-19. Assay used: immunoSEQ multiplex PCR; TCRdb lists only in-frame clones, some missing. The sample shows around 110,000 clones, roughly 85% of them seen only once. Material for sequencing was peripheral blood. The receptors come from a man aged 40-49 years with acute or convalescent COVID-19. The CDR3 runs from the conserved cysteine through the conserved F or W. A D gene is named only where the DNA matches it firmly. A clone size is listed for some rows: how often the clone was seen (once, few, many), or a class if it is expanded.

clone size: NA
D gene: TRBD1
J gene: TRBJ2-1
V gene: TRBV4-2
CDR3 protein: CASSQDLLTGGYNEQFF
CDR3 DNA: TGTGCCAGCAGCCAAGATCTTTTGACAGGGGGGTACAATGAGCAGTTCTTC

clone size: NA
D gene: NA
J gene: TRBJ2-3
V gene: TRBV30
CDR3 protein: CASRVQGEVGTQYF
CDR3 DNA: TGTGCTAGTAGGGTACAGGGAGAGGTTGGTACGCAGTATTTT

clone size: NA
D gene: NA
J gene: TRBJ2-2
V gene: TRBV5-6
CDR3 protein: CASSLSAGEGTGELFF
CDR3 DNA: TGTGCCAGCAGCTTGTCGGCAGGGGAGGGCACCGGGGAGCTGTTTTTT

clone size: once
D gene: NA
J gene: TRBJ1-2
V gene: TRBV6-2/TRBV6-3
CDR3 protein: CASSYEDYYGYTF
CDR3 DNA: TGTGCCAGCAGTTACGAGGACTACTATGGCTACACCTTC

clone size: NA
D gene: NA
J gene: TRBJ2-7
V gene: TRBV7-9
CDR3 protein: CASRTPTGYEQYF
CDR3 DNA: TGTGCCAGCAGAACCCCGACAGGTTACGAGCAGTACTTC

clone size: NA
D gene: TRBD1
J gene: TRBJ1-2
V gene: TRBV5-4
CDR3 protein: CASTSGTDRYSGYTF
CDR3 DNA: TGTGCCAGCACCTCGGGGACAGATCGATACTCTGGCTACACCTTC

clone size: few
D gene: NA
J gene: TRBJ1-4
V gene: TRBV18
CDR3 protein: CASSPAQVGFEKLFF
CDR3 DNA: TGTGCCAGCTCACCGGCTCAGGTCGGTTTTGAAAAACTGTTTTTT

clone size: NA
D gene: NA
J gene: TRBJ1-5
V gene: TRBV19
CDR3 protein: CASSDPSVDQPQHF
CDR3 DNA: TGTGCCAGTAGTGATCCCTCGGTCGATCAGCCCCAGCATTTT

clone size: NA
D gene: TRBD2
J gene: TRBJ2-7
V gene: TRBV5-1
CDR3 protein: CASHLGLAGGRTYEQYF
CDR3 DNA: TGCGCCAGCCATCTTGGACTAGCGGGAGGCCGTACGTACGAGCAGTACTTC

clone size: NA
D gene: NA
J gene: TRBJ2-3
V gene: TRBV5-4
CDR3 protein: CASSLAGGLTDTQYF
CDR3 DNA: TGTGCCAGCAGCCTCGCAGGGGGGCTCACAGATACGCAGTATTTT

clone size: NA
D gene: TRBD2
J gene: TRBJ2-7
V gene: TRBV14
CDR3 protein: CASSQARGGELEQYF
CDR3 DNA: TGTGCCAGCAGCCAAGCCCGGGGGGGGGAGCTCGAGCAGTACTTC

clone size: NA
D gene: NA
J gene: TRBJ2-1
V gene: TRBV24-1
CDR3 protein: CATSLLAEQFF
CDR3 DNA: TGTGCCACCTCACTACTAGCTGAGCAGTTCTTC

clone size: NA
D gene: NA
J gene: TRBJ1-2
V gene: TRBV3-1/TRBV3-2
CDR3 protein: CASSQDGWRDDDGYTF
CDR3 DNA: TGTGCCAGCAGCCAAGATGGATGGAGGGACGATGATGGCTACACCTTC

clone size: NA
D gene: NA
J gene: TRBJ2-7
V gene: TRBV18
CDR3 protein: CASSRSGGGDYEQYF
CDR3 DNA: TGTGCCAGCTCACGGTCCGGCGGGGGCGATTACGAGCAGTACTTC

clone size: NA
D gene: NA
J gene: TRBJ2-1
V gene: TRBV11-2
CDR3 protein: CASSEIDNPEQFF
CDR3 DNA: TGTGCCAGCAGCGAGATCGACAATCCTGAGCAGTTCTTC

clone size: NA
D gene: TRBD2
J gene: TRBJ2-2
V gene: TRBV19
CDR3 protein: CASSSQGGAGTGELFF
CDR3 DNA: TGTGCCAGTAGTTCTCAGGGAGGGGCGGGCACCGGGGAGCTGTTTTTT

clone size: few
D gene: NA
J gene: TRBJ2-2
V gene: TRBV6-5
CDR3 protein: CASSYGAGPGELFF
CDR3 DNA: TGTGCCAGCAGTTACGGGGCGGGGCCCGGGGAGCTGTTTTTT

clone size: NA
D gene: NA
J gene: TRBJ1-1
V gene: TRBV3-1/TRBV3-2
CDR3 protein: CASSAGGEGGTEAFF
CDR3 DNA: TGTGCCAGCAGCGCAGGAGGGGAGGGAGGCACTGAAGCTTTCTTT

clone size: once
D gene: NA
J gene: TRBJ1-1
V gene: TRBV4-1
CDR3 protein: CASSQDTGTPTEAFF
CDR3 DNA: TGCGCCAGCAGCCAAGATACCGGGACTCCCACTGAAGCTTTCTTT

clone size: NA
D gene: NA
J gene: TRBJ1-3
V gene: TRBV6-5
CDR3 protein: CASRQKPSGNTIYF
CDR3 DNA: TGTGCCAGCAGACAGAAGCCCTCTGGAAACACCATATATTTT

clone size: NA
D gene: NA
J gene: TRBJ2-3
V gene: TRBV7-2
CDR3 protein: CASSLSGGRTDTQYF
CDR3 DNA: TGTGCCAGCAGCTTAAGTGGGGGCCGCACAGATACGCAGTATTTT

clone size: NA
D gene: NA
J gene: TRBJ1-2
V gene: TRBV14
CDR3 protein: CASSQDWRGRGYTF
CDR3 DNA: TGTGCCAGCAGCCAAGATTGGCGGGGTAGAGGCTACACCTTC

clone size: NA
D gene: TRBD2
J gene: TRBJ2-3
V gene: TRBV19
CDR3 protein: CASSGTSGRRDTQYF
CDR3 DNA: TGTGCCAGTAGTGGGACTAGCGGGAGAAGAGATACGCAGTATTTT

clone size: NA
D gene: TRBD2
J gene: TRBJ2-7
V gene: TRBV6-5
CDR3 protein: CASGTSGGIYEQYF
CDR3 DNA: TGTGCCAGCGGAACCTCCGGGGGGATCTACGAGCAGTACTTC

clone size: NA
D gene: NA
J gene: TRBJ2-2
V gene: TRBV6-5
CDR3 protein: CASRTGGPGELFF
CDR3 DNA: TGTGCCAGCAGGACGGGCGGGCCCGGGGAGCTGTTTTTT

clone size: few
D gene: TRBD2
J gene: TRBJ2-2
V gene: TRBV27
CDR3 protein: CASSPLLAGAGELFF
CDR3 DNA: TGTGCCAGCAGTCCTTTACTAGCGGGAGCCGGGGAGCTGTTTTTT

clone size: NA
D gene: TRBD1
J gene: TRBJ2-7
V gene: TRBV24-1
CDR3 protein: CATGTGGGSEQYF
CDR3 DNA: TGTGCCACAGGGACAGGAGGTGGTTCCGAGCAGTACTTC

clone size: NA
D gene: TRBD1
J gene: TRBJ1-2
V gene: TRBV7-2
CDR3 protein: CASSPDRVGGFYGYTF
CDR3 DNA: TGTGCCAGCAGCCCGGACAGGGTCGGGGGATTCTATGGCTACACCTTC

clone size: NA
D gene: NA
J gene: TRBJ1-1
V gene: TRBV12-3/TRBV12-4
CDR3 protein: CASSRRGTEAFF
CDR3 DNA: TGTGCCAGCAGTAGGAGGGGTACTGAAGCTTTCTTT

clone size: NA
D gene: NA
J gene: TRBJ2-1
V gene: TRBV5-1
CDR3 protein: CASSLAGSHEQFF
CDR3 DNA: TGCGCCAGCAGCTTGGCCGGTAGTCATGAGCAGTTCTTC

clone size: NA
D gene: TRBD2
J gene: TRBJ2-1
V gene: TRBV4-1
CDR3 protein: CASSHLGLAGAYNEQFF
CDR3 DNA: TGCGCCAGCAGCCACCTGGGACTAGCGGGGGCCTACAATGAGCAGTTCTTC

clone size: NA
D gene: TRBD1
J gene: TRBJ2-3
V gene: TRBV11-1
CDR3 protein: CASSLTGGSLTDTQYF
CDR3 DNA: TGTGCCAGCAGCCTGACAGGGGGGAGCCTCACAGATACGCAGTATTTT

clone size: NA
D gene: NA
J gene: TRBJ2-1
V gene: TRBV14
CDR3 protein: CASSQGALHYNEQFF
CDR3 DNA: TGTGCCAGCAGCCAAGGCGCACTCCACTACAATGAGCAGTTCTTC

clone size: NA
D gene: NA
J gene: TRBJ1-4
V gene: TRBV6-5
CDR3 protein: CASTTVRGSNEKLFF
CDR3 DNA: TGTGCCAGCACTACCGTACGGGGAAGTAATGAAAAACTGTTTTTT

clone size: NA
D gene: NA
J gene: TRBJ1-6
V gene: TRBV3-1/TRBV3-2
CDR3 protein: CASSGGVERSPLHF
CDR3 DNA: TGTGCCAGCAGCGGAGGAGTAGAACGTTCACCCCTCCACTTT

clone size: NA
D gene: TRBD1
J gene: TRBJ2-1
V gene: TRBV5-1
CDR3 protein: CASSLSGTGIYNEQFF
CDR3 DNA: TGCGCCAGCAGCTTATCCGGGACAGGCATCTACAATGAGCAGTTCTTC

clone size: NA
D gene: NA
J gene: TRBJ2-3
V gene: TRBV5-4
CDR3 protein: CASSQEAADTQYF
CDR3 DNA: TGTGCCAGCAGCCAAGAGGCTGCAGATACGCAGTATTTT

clone size: NA
D gene: TRBD1
J gene: TRBJ2-7
V gene: TRBV9
CDR3 protein: CASSDTGTGYEQYF
CDR3 DNA: TGTGCCAGCAGCGACACCGGGACAGGCTACGAGCAGTACTTC

clone size: NA
D gene: NA
J gene: TRBJ2-1
V gene: TRBV29-1
CDR3 protein: CSVKGVVEGGAINEQFF
CDR3 DNA: TGCAGCGTTAAGGGGGTGGTGGAGGGAGGGGCAATTAATGAGCAGTTCTTC

clone size: NA
D gene: NA
J gene: TRBJ1-5
V gene: TRBV28
CDR3 protein: CASNESLGSRQPQHF
CDR3 DNA: TGTGCCAGCAATGAGAGTCTGGGTTCGCGGCAGCCCCAGCATTTT

clone size: NA
D gene: TRBD1
J gene: TRBJ1-2
V gene: TRBV15
CDR3 protein: CATSRSGGEGYGYTF
CDR3 DNA: TGTGCCACCAGCAGGTCAGGGGGCGAGGGCTATGGCTACACCTTC

clone size: once
D gene: TRBD2
J gene: TRBJ2-1
V gene: TRBV5-4
CDR3 protein: CASSLNQGGSYNEQFF
CDR3 DNA: TGTGCCAGCAGCTTGAATCAGGGAGGGTCCTACAATGAGCAGTTCTTC

clone size: NA
D gene: NA
J gene: TRBJ1-1
V gene: TRBV3-1/TRBV3-2
CDR3 protein: CASSQAAYRQPLEAFF
CDR3 DNA: TGTGCCAGCAGCCAAGCCGCGTATCGACAGCCACTTGAAGCTTTCTTT

clone size: NA
D gene: TRBD2
J gene: TRBJ2-3
V gene: TRBV9
CDR3 protein: CASSQGLAEITDTQYF
CDR3 DNA: TGTGCCAGCAGCCAGGGACTAGCGGAGATCACAGATACGCAGTATTTT

clone size: NA
D gene: TRBD2
J gene: TRBJ2-1
V gene: TRBV9
CDR3 protein: CASSVRTSGTGSYNEQFF
CDR3 DNA: TGTGCCAGCAGCGTTCGGACTAGCGGGACGGGGTCCTACAATGAGCAGTTCTTC

clone size: NA
D gene: NA
J gene: TRBJ2-7
V gene: TRBV27
CDR3 protein: CASSFSPLGGAYEQYF
CDR3 DNA: TGTGCCAGCAGTTTTAGCCCCCTCGGGGGAGCCTACGAGCAGTACTTC

clone size: many
D gene: TRBD2
J gene: TRBJ2-1
V gene: TRBV19
CDR3 protein: CASSMSQRGYNEQFF
CDR3 DNA: TGTGCCAGTAGTATGTCCCAGCGGGGGTACAATGAGCAGTTCTTC

clone size: NA
D gene: TRBD2
J gene: TRBJ2-1
V gene: TRBV3-1/TRBV3-2
CDR3 protein: CASSQDRTSGRVNEQFF
CDR3 DNA: TGTGCCAGCAGCCAAGATAGGACTAGCGGGAGGGTCAATGAGCAGTTCTTC

clone size: NA
D gene: TRBD1
J gene: TRBJ1-1
V gene: TRBV4-3
CDR3 protein: CASSQDRGTGGRPEAFF
CDR3 DNA: TGCGCCAGCAGCCAAGATCGGGGGACAGGGGGCAGGCCTGAAGCTTTCTTT

clone size: NA
D gene: TRBD1
J gene: TRBJ1-5
V gene: TRBV20-1
CDR3 protein: CSASERQGRPSQHF
CDR3 DNA: TGCAGTGCTAGTGAGAGACAGGGGAGGCCCTCCCAGCATTTT

clone size: NA
D gene: TRBD1
J gene: TRBJ1-2
V gene: TRBV30
CDR3 protein: CAIGQGDYGYTF
CDR3 DNA: TGTGCCATAGGACAGGGCGACTATGGCTACACCTTC

clone size: NA
D gene: TRBD1
J gene: TRBJ1-2
V gene: TRBV6-6
CDR3 protein: CASSYPQGAEGYTF
CDR3 DNA: TGTGCCAGCAGTTACCCACAGGGGGCAGAGGGCTACACCTTC

clone size: NA
D gene: NA
J gene: TRBJ2-1
V gene: TRBV11-3
CDR3 protein: CASSPRRGTPFSNEQFF
CDR3 DNA: TGTGCCAGCAGCCCAAGACGGGGAACCCCGTTCTCCAATGAGCAGTTCTTC

clone size: NA
D gene: NA
J gene: TRBJ2-1
V gene: TRBV6-4
CDR3 protein: CASSISIYNEQFF
CDR3 DNA: TGTGCCAGCAGTATCAGTATCTACAATGAGCAGTTCTTC